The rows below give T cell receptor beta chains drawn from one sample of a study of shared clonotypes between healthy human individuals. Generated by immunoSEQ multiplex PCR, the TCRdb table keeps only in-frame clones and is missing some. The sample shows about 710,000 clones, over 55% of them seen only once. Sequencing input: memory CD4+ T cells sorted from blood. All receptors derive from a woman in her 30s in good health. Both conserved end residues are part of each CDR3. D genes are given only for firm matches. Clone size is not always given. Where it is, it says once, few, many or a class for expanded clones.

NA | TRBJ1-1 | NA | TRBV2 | CASSEGLNTEAFF | TGTGCCAGCAGTGAAGGGTTGAACACTGAAGCTTTCTTT
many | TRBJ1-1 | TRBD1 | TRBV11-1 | CASSLRTGKAFF | TGTGCCAGCAGCTTAAGGACAGGGAAAGCTTTCTTT
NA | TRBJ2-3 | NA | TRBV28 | CASSSRETNRDTQYF | TGTGCCAGCAGTTCCCGGGAGACAAACAGAGATACGCAGTATTTT
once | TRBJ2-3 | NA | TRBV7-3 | CASSPGRSTDTQYF | TGTGCCAGCAGCCCCGGGAGAAGCACAGATACGCAGTATTTT
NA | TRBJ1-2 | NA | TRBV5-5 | CASSLARGDYGYTF | TGTGCCAGCAGCTTGGCCCGGGGCGACTATGGCTACACCTTC
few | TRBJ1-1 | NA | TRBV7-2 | CASSNQGDTEAFF | TGTGCCAGCAGCAATCAGGGAGACACTGAAGCTTTCTTT
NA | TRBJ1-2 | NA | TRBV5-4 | CASSLTANYGYTF | TGTGCCAGCAGCTTGACAGCTAACTATGGCTACACCTTC
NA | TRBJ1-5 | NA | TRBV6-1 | CASSESGTQPQHF | TGTGCCAGCAGTGAGTCAGGGACGCAGCCCCAGCATTTT
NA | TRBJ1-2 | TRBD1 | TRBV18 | CASSPLPTGIFDGYTF | TGTGCCAGCTCACCATTACCGACAGGGATTTTTGATGGCTACACCTTC
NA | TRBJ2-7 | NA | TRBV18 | CASSPQGRSGSYEQYF | TGTGCCAGCTCTCCTCAGGGGAGGAGTGGGTCCTACGAGCAGTACTTC
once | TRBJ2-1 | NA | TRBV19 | CASSITWTETFDYNEQFF | TGTGCCAGTAGTATTACATGGACGGAGACTTTCGATTACAATGAGCAGTTCTTC
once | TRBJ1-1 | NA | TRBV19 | CASRPDMNTEAFF | TGTGCCAGTAGACCGGACATGAACACTGAAGCTTTCTTT
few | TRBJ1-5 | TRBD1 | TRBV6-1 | CASSVARGLNQPQHF | TGTGCCAGCAGTGTGGCCAGGGGGCTAAATCAGCCCCAGCATTTT
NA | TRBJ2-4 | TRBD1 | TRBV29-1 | CSVRQGGNIQYF | TGCAGCGTAAGACAGGGGGGAAACATTCAGTACTTC
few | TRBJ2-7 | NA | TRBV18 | CASSPPGGWAAGFYEQYF | TGTGCCAGCTCACCACCGGGGGGTTGGGCGGCAGGATTCTACGAGCAGTACTTC
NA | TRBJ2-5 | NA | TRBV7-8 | CASSLGRVPGVETQYF | TGTGCCAGCAGCTTAGGGAGGGTTCCGGGTGTGGAGACCCAGTACTTC
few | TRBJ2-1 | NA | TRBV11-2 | CASSLDRGVPEQFF | TGTGCCAGCAGCTTAGATAGAGGAGTCCCCGAGCAGTTCTTC
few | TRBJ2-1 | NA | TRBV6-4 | CASSEKAEGYNEQFF | TGTGCCAGCAGTGAAAAAGCGGAGGGATACAATGAGCAGTTCTTC
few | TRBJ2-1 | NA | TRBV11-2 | CASSLVGTVLNEQFF | TGTGCCAGCAGCTTAGTCGGGACCGTGTTAAATGAGCAGTTCTTC
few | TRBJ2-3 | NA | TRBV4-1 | CASRTIEGRHGTDTQYF | TGCGCCAGCAGGACAATCGAGGGGCGCCACGGCACAGATACGCAGTATTTT
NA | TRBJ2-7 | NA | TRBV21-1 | CASSKGITTPRCSYEQYF | TGTGCCAGCAGCAAGGGGATTACGACCCCTCGGTGCTCCTACGAGCAGTACTTC
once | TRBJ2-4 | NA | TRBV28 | CASSPVRASSGIQYF | TGTGCCAGCAGTCCCGTCCGGGCATCATCAGGCATTCAGTACTTC